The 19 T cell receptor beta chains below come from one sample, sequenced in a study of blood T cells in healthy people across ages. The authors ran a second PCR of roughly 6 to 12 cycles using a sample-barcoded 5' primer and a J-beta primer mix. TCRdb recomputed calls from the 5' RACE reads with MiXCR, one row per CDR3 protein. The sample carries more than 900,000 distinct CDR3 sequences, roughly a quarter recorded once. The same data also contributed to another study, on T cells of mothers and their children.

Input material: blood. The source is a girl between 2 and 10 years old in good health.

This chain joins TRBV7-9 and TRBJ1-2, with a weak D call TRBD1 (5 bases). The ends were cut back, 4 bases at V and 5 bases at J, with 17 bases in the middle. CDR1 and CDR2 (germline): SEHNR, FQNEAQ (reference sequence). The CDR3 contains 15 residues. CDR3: CASSSYTGDLYGYTF. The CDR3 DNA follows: TGTGCCAGCAGCTCCTACACCGGGGACCTATATGGCTACACCTTC.

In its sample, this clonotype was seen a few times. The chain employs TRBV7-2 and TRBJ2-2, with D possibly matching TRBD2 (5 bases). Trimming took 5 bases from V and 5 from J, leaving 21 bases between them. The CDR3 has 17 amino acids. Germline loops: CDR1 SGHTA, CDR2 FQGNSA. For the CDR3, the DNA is TGTGCCAGCAGCCAAGTACATCTGGCGGGTGCTACCGGGGAGCTGTTTTTT. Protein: CASSQVHLAGATGELFF.

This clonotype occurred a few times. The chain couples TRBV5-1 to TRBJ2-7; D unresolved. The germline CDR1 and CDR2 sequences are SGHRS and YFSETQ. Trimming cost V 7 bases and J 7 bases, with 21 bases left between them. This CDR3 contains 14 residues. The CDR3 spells CASLSAPVVWEQYF. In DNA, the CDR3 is TGCGCCAGCCTATCCGCCCCGGTTGTGTGGGAGCAGTACTTC.

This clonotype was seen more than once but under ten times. Here the CDR3 reads CASTLYPSGRAYEQYF. DNA of the CDR3: TGCGCCAGCACCCTCTACCCTAGCGGGAGGGCCTACGAGCAGTACTTC. The rearrangement joins TRBV5-1 to TRBJ2-7; 12 bases fit TRBD2. CDR1 and CDR2 (germline): SGHRS, YFSETQ. The V and J ends lost 6 bases and 2 bases, in that order; junction bases with no gene match: 9. The CDR3 extends over 16 amino acids.

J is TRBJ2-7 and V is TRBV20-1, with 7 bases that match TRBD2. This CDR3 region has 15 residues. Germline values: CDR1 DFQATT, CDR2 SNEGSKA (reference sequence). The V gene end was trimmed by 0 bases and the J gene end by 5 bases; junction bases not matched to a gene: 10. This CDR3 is CSARDLTSSIHEQYF. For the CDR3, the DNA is TGCAGTGCTAGAGATCTGACTAGCTCTATCCACGAGCAGTACTTC.

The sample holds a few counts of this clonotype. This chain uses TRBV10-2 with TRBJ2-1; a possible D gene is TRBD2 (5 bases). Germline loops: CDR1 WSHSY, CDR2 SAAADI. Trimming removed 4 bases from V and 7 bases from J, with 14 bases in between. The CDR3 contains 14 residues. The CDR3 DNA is TGCGCCAGCAGTGTTTCGCCGAGGGAAAATGAGCAGTTCTTC. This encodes CASSVSPRENEQFF.

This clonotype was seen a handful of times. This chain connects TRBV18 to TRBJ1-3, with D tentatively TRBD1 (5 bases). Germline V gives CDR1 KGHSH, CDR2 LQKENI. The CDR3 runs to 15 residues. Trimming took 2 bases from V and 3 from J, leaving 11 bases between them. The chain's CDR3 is CASSPFEQGGNTIYF. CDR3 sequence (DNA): TGTGCCAGCTCACCATTTGAGCAGGGTGGAAACACCATATATTTT.

CDR3: CASSQGTGVRTDTQYF. CDR3 in DNA: TGTGCCAGCAGCCAGGGGACCGGAGTCCGGACAGATACGCAGTATTTT. This chain connects TRBV4-2 to TRBJ2-3, with D perhaps assigned TRBD1 or TRBD2 (5 bases each). This CDR3 has 16 residues. The germline CDR1 and CDR2 sequences are LGHNA and YNFKEQ. V was cut by 3 bases and J by 3 bases, with 16 bases left in between.

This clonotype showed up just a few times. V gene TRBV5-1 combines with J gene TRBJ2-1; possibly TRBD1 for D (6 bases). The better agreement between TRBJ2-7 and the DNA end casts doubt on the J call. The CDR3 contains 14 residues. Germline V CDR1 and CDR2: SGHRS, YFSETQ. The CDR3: CASSLFDRSYEQYF. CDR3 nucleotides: TGCGCCAGCAGCTTGTTTGACAGGTCCTACGAGCAGTACTTC.

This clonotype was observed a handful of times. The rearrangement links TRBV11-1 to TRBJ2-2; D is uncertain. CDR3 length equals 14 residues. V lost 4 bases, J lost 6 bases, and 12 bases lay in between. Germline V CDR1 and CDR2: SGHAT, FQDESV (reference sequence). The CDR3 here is CASSSLKGSGELFF. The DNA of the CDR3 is TGTGCCAGCAGCTCTCTAAAGGGATCCGGGGAGCTGTTTTTT.

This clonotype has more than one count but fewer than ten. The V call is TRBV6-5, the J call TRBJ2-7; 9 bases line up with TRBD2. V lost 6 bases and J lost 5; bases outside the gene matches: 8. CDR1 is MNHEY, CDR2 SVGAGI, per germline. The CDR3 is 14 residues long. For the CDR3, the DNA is TGTGCCAGCAGGCTTAGCGGGAGCCCCCACGAGCAGTACTTC. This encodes CASRLSGSPHEQYF.

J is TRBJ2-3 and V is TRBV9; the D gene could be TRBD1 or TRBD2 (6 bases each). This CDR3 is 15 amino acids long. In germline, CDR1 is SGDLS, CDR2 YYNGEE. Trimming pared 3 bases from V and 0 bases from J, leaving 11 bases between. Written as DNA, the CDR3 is TGTGCCAGCAGCGCTTTAGGGGGGAGCACAGATACGCAGTATTTT. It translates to CASSALGGSTDTQYF.

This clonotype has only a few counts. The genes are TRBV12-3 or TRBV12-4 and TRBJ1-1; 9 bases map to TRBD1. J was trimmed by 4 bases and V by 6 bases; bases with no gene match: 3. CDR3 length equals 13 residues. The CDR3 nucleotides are TGTGCCAGCAGAGGGACAGGGATCACTGAAGCTTTCTTT. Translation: CASRGTGITEAFF.

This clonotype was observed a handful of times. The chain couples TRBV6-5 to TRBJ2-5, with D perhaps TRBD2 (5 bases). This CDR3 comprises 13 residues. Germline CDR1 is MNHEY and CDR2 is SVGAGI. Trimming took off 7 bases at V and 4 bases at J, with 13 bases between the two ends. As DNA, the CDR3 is TGTGCCAGCACTAAGGCGGGTAGAGAGACCCAGTACTTC. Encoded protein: CASTKAGRETQYF.

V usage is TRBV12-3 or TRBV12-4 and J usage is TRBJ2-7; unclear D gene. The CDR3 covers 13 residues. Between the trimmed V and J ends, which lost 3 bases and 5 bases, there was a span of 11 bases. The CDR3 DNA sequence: TGTGCCAGCAGTTTTCAAGGGAAGCACGAGCAGTACTTC. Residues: CASSFQGKHEQYF.

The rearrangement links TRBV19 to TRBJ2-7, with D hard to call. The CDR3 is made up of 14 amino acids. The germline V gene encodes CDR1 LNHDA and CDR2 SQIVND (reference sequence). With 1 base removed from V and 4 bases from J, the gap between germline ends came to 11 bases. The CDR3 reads CASSIGSADYEQYF. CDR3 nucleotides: TGTGCCAGTAGTATAGGGTCGGCAGATTACGAGCAGTACTTC.

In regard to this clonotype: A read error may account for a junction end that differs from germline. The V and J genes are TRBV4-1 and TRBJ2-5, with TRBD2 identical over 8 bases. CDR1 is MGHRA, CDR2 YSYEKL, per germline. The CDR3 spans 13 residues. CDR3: CAGSREGEETQYF. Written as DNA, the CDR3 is TGCGCCGGCAGCCGGGAGGGCGAGGAGACCCAGTACTTC.

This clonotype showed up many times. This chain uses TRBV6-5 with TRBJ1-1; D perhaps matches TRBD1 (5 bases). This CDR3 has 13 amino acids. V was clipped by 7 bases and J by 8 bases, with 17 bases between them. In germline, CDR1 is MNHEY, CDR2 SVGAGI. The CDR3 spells CASTSGARPEAFF. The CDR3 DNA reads TGTGCCAGCACCTCCGGGGCGCGACCCGAAGCTTTCTTT.

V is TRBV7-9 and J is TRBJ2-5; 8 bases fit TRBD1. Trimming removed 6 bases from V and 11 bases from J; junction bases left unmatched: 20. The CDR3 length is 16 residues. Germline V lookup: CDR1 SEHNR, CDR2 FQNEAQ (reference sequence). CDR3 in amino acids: CASSYTLARGRREQYF. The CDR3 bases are TGTGCCAGCAGTTATACCCTGGCCAGGGGGCGTCGGGAGCAGTACTTC.